Each of the 16 T cell receptor beta chains below was sequenced from the same sample in a study of cytomegalovirus exposure and HLA in healthy donors. The PCR used 60 Vbeta and 13 Jbeta primers. Here immunoSEQ multiplex PCR was the method, and the copy in TCRdb shows in-frame clones only, minus some. The repertoire has 100,000 to 150,000 clones, around 66% of them found once; the top ten carry approximately 1.5%. The sample was PBMCs. The receptors stem from a man aged 18 to 29 in good health and CMV-seronegative.

This clone came up once. V gene TRBV7-6 combines with J gene TRBJ1-5, with TRBD1 as a possible D gene (5 bases). This CDR3 has 18 amino acids. Between the trimmed V and J ends, which lost 6 bases and 3 bases, there was a span of 24 bases. Germline V CDR1 and CDR2: SGHVS, FNYEAQ. The CDR3 protein is CASRPLARRGMNNQPQHF. The DNA for the CDR3 is TGTGCCAGCAGACCTCTCGCCCGGAGGGGAATGAACAATCAGCCCCAGCATTTT.

The V and J genes are TRBV5-5 and TRBJ2-2; 12 nucleotides agree with TRBD1. V trimming: 0 bases; J trimming: 4 bases; junction bases outside the gene matches: 1. This CDR3 contains 16 residues. CDR1 and CDR2 (germline): SGHKS, YYEKEE (reference sequence). CDR3 region: CASSLGDRGRTGELFF. Here the CDR3 DNA reads TGTGCCAGCAGCTTGGGGGACAGGGGGCGCACCGGGGAGCTGTTTTTT.

This chain links TRBV18 with TRBJ1-3; D is uncertain. CDR1 and CDR2 (germline): KGHSH, LQKENI. CDR3 length: 15 residues. Trimming took off 0 bases at V and 0 bases at J, with 6 bases between the two ends. The chain's CDR3 is CASSPPGSSGNTIYF. The CDR3 nucleotides read TGTGCCAGCTCACCACCCGGGTCCTCTGGAAACACCATATATTTT.

The chain carries TRBV6-1 and TRBJ2-1; 9 positions match TRBD2. Germline V lookup: CDR1 MNHNS, CDR2 SASEGT. V gave up 3 bases and J gave up 8 bases; unmatched junction bases: 8. The CDR3 spans 15 residues. In nucleotides, the CDR3 is TGTGCCAGCAGTGACGAGGGCGGGAGGGTCGATGAGCAGTTCTTC. Translated, it gives CASSDEGGRVDEQFF.

The V gene is TRBV5-4, the J gene TRBJ2-2; maybe TRBD1 (6 bases). CDR1 and CDR2 (germline): SGHNT, YYREEE (reference sequence). This CDR3 is 12 amino acids long. V was shortened by 3 bases and J by 8 bases, with 8 bases between the two germline ends. CDR3 loop: CASSWGQGELFF. The CDR3 DNA follows: TGTGCCAGCAGCTGGGGACAAGGGGAGCTGTTTTTT.

This chain joins TRBV4-1 and TRBJ2-5; 8 nucleotides line up with TRBD1. V was pared by 4 bases and J by 4 bases, with 8 bases of the junction left unmatched. This CDR3 is built from 15 residues. CDR1 MGHRA and CDR2 YSYEKL come from the germline V gene. The CDR3 DNA is TGCGCCAGCAGCCCCTCGACAGGGGTGGGAGAGACCCAGTACTTC. This translates into CASSPSTGVGETQYF.

The chain couples TRBV14 to TRBJ2-5, with 9 nucleotides matching TRBD2. CDR3 size: 16 residues. Germline CDR1 is SGHDN and CDR2 is FVKESK. Trimming removed 3 bases from V and 4 bases from J; junction bases left unmatched: 9. DNA for the CDR3: TGTGCCAGCAGCCAGCGGGAGGGCCGGCGTCGAGAGACCCAGTACTTC. Encoded protein: CASSQREGRRRETQYF.

Regarding this clone: At one end the junction does not follow the germline gene, possibly because of a read error. The rearrangement links TRBV11-2 to TRBJ2-7, with D perhaps matching TRBD2 (6 bases). Per germline, CDR1 SGHAT and CDR2 FQNNGV. The length of the CDR3 is 15 residues. The CDR3 region has the DNA TGTCCCAGCAGCTTACGGGGGAGCATATCCTACGAGCAGTACTTC. Translated, it gives CPSSLRGSISYEQYF.

V gene TRBV30 combines with J gene TRBJ2-5; D perhaps matches TRBD1 (6 bases). The CDR3 totals 13 residues. V shed 1 base and J shed 1 base, with 7 bases lying between them. Germline V gives CDR1 GTSNPN, CDR2 SVGIG (reference sequence). CDR3 DNA sequence: TGTGCCTGGAGTGGACAGGTCCAAGAGACCCAGTACTTC. Its protein product is CAWSGQVQETQYF. Full variable domain (remainder filled in from reference TRBV30 and TRBJ2-5): SQTIHQWPATLVQPVGSPLSLECTVEGTSNPNLYWYRQAAGRGLQLLFYSVGIGQISSEVPQNLSASRPQDRQFILSSKKLLLSDSGFYLCAWSGQVQETQYFGPGTRLLVL.

The chain uses TRBV6-5 and TRBJ1-2, with no clear D. The length of the CDR3 is 13 residues. The germline gives CDR1 MNHEY, CDR2 SVGAGI. The V end was cut by 0 bases, the J end by 6 bases, with 8 bases between. CDR3 bases: TGTGCCAGCAGTTACTCGAGCGAGAATGGCTACACCTTC. This translates into CASSYSSENGYTF.

The chain joins TRBV14 to TRBJ2-7; 11 nucleotides line up with TRBD1. The CDR3 spans 17 residues. V lost 1 base, J lost 3 bases, and 8 bases stayed unmatched. Germline V gives CDR1 SGHDN, CDR2 FVKESK. The DNA for the CDR3 is TGTGCCAGCAGCCAAGTTTGGGACAGGGGGGAACTCTACGAGCAGTACTTC. Translation gives CASSQVWDRGELYEQYF.

J is TRBJ2-2 and V is TRBV19; 10 bases line up with TRBD1. Germline lookup yields CDR1 LNHDA and CDR2 SQIVND (reference sequence). J lost 5 bases, V lost 7 bases, and 10 bases had no gene match. This CDR3 is built from 16 residues. This CDR3 reads CASTPGDRGGTGELFF. The CDR3, as DNA: TGTGCCAGTACCCCGGGGGACAGGGGAGGTACCGGGGAGCTGTTTTTT.

The chain is built from TRBV4-1 and TRBJ1-5, with 9 bases matching TRBD1. V was clipped by 4 bases and J by 9 bases; unmatched bases: 19. This CDR3 spans 18 amino acids. Per the germline V gene, CDR1 is MGHRA and CDR2 is YSYEKL. The CDR3 loop is CASSPTEPGQGSGLPQHF. The CDR3 DNA follows: TGCGCCAGCAGCCCGACTGAACCGGGACAGGGTTCGGGATTGCCCCAGCATTTT.

The gene calls are TRBV20-1 and TRBJ2-1, with unresolved D. V lost 3 bases and J lost 7, with 4 bases in between. Germline values: CDR1 DFQATT, CDR2 SNEGSKA (reference sequence). The CDR3 runs to 10 residues. CDR3 residues: CSASPNEQFF. In DNA, the CDR3 is TGCAGTGCTAGTCCGAATGAGCAGTTCTTC.

This chain joins TRBV28 and TRBJ2-2, with TRBD1 matching 9 bases. The V gene's germline CDR1 is MDHEN and CDR2 SYDVKM. This CDR3 contains 15 residues. V lost 5 bases and J lost 9; bases outside the gene matches: 10. The CDR3 is CASSLGQGWRRELFF. The CDR3 DNA follows: TGTGCCAGCAGTCTCGGACAGGGGTGGCGCCGGGAGCTGTTTTTT.

The table lists this clone with a count of one. The rearrangement uses TRBV19 and TRBJ2-1, with 7 bases aligning to TRBD2. The CDR3 has 15 residues. After removal of 5 bases from V and 4 bases from J, the junction contained 8 bases not matched to a gene. Looked up from germline, CDR1 is LNHDA and CDR2 is SQIVND (reference sequence). This CDR3 reads CASSGPGGIYNEQFF. The CDR3 region has the DNA TGTGCCAGTAGTGGTCCCGGGGGGATATACAATGAGCAGTTCTTC.